This entry features one T cell receptor (beta chain) sequence. Antigen: not known. The sample is drawn from a study of shared clonotypes between healthy human individuals. Study-level findings and limits: When compared with the clonotypes that were shared by all four sorted-subset donors, the non-shared clonotypes turned out to have lower generation probabilities. It was anticipated that sequencing depth would influence how many clonotypes donors shared. Shared across several donors were around 5% of the naive CD4 clonotypes.

Naivety among CD8 cells was defined by CD45RO negativity and positive CCR7 selection, thereby excluding terminally differentiated effector memory CD45RA+ cells. The CDR3 extends over 14 amino acids. CDR1 and CDR2 from the germline V gene are MDHEN and SYDVKM. The V gene end was trimmed by 5 bases and the J gene end by 0 bases; junction bases not matched to a gene: 2. Several immunoSEQ 96-well plates shared each subset's DNA, each plate a replicate. The protocol was immunoSEQ multiplex PCR, while the TCRdb copy is restricted to in-frame clones and leaves out a portion. The sample gives around 2.1 million clones, about 92% of which show up once; more than 1.5% is in the top ten.

The gene calls are TRBV28 and TRBJ2-7, with 9 nucleotides matching TRBD1. The sample comprised naive CD8+ T cells from PBMCs. The clonotype comes from a man aged 18 to 35 in good health. Some clones in this sample may be carry-over from other donors' samples. The CDR3 nucleotides read TGTGCCAGCAGTACGGGACAGGGCTCCTACGAGCAGTACTTC. Translated: CASSTGQGSYEQYF.